Listed below are T cell receptor beta chains from one sample, sequenced in a study of T-cell reconstitution after alpha-beta-depleted transplantation in children. TCRdb independently ran MiXCR on the PCR reads; one entry per CDR3 protein. The sample contains approximately 290,000 distinct CDR3 sequences, more than 9% of which appear only once. The sequences come from peripheral blood, collected 180 days after TCRalphabeta/CD19-depleted stem cell transplant. The source is a male patient under 10 years old who had a stem cell transplant for chronic granulomatous disease, so the T cells may come from the graft donor. Both conserved end residues are part of each CDR3. The D gene is left open where the match is weak. Clone size appears in some rows only: once, few, many, or a class for an expanded clone.

j_call: TRBJ2-3
d_call: .
v_call: TRBV21-1
clone_size: many
cdr3_aa: CAPCRTQYF
cdr3_nt: TGTGCCCCCTGCAGAACGCAGTATTTT

j_call: TRBJ2-5
d_call: TRBD2
v_call: TRBV6-2/TRBV6-3
clone_size: many
cdr3_aa: CASSFPLGTSGVYQETQYF
cdr3_nt: TGTGCCAGCAGTTTCCCCCTCGGGACTAGCGGAGTGTACCAAGAGACCCAGTACTTC

j_call: TRBJ1-2
d_call: TRBD1
v_call: TRBV28
clone_size: .
cdr3_aa: CASRPTGTGFTGYTF
cdr3_nt: TGTGCCAGCAGACCTACCGGGACAGGGTTTACTGGCTACACCTTC

j_call: TRBJ2-2
d_call: .
v_call: TRBV30
clone_size: many
cdr3_aa: CAWSSGELFF
cdr3_nt: TGTGCCTGGAGTTCCGGGGAGCTGTTTTTT

j_call: TRBJ1-1
d_call: .
v_call: TRBV4-1
clone_size: many
cdr3_aa: CASSPAGGLNTEAFF
cdr3_nt: TGCGCCAGCAGCCCCGCGGGGGGATTGAACACTGAAGCTTTCTTT

j_call: TRBJ2-7
d_call: TRBD1
v_call: TRBV4-2
clone_size: many
cdr3_aa: CASSQNGLPGQGVTYEQYF
cdr3_nt: TGTGCCAGCAGCCAAAATGGACTCCCGGGACAGGGGGTCACCTACGAGCAGTACTTC

j_call: TRBJ1-2
d_call: .
v_call: TRBV12-3/TRBV12-4
clone_size: many
cdr3_aa: CASSPTGISGYGYTF
cdr3_nt: TGTGCCAGCAGTCCCACCGGTATTTCAGGCTATGGCTACACCTTC

j_call: TRBJ2-1
d_call: .
v_call: TRBV14
clone_size: few
cdr3_aa: CASSQALLFRGMFF
cdr3_nt: TGTGCCAGCAGCCAAGCTCTCTTATTCAGGGGTATGTTCTTC

j_call: TRBJ1-6
d_call: TRBD1
v_call: TRBV20-1
clone_size: few
cdr3_aa: CSASSGQTYSPLHF
cdr3_nt: TGCAGTGCTAGTTCGGGACAGACTTATTCACCCCTCCACTTT

j_call: TRBJ2-1
d_call: .
v_call: TRBV6-2/TRBV6-3
clone_size: many
cdr3_aa: CASSSQSGDEQFF
cdr3_nt: TGTGCCAGCAGTTCCCAATCCGGGGATGAGCAGTTCTTC

j_call: TRBJ2-7
d_call: TRBD1
v_call: TRBV20-1
clone_size: many
cdr3_aa: CSAQTGVREQYF
cdr3_nt: TGCAGTGCCCAAACAGGGGTACGCGAGCAGTACTTC

j_call: TRBJ2-7
d_call: .
v_call: TRBV30
clone_size: .
cdr3_aa: CAWSATVYEQYF
cdr3_nt: TGTGCCTGGAGTGCGACTGTCTACGAGCAGTACTTC

j_call: TRBJ1-5
d_call: .
v_call: TRBV12-3/TRBV12-4
clone_size: .
cdr3_aa: CASSHFLGGRVSNQPQHF
cdr3_nt: TGTGCCAGCAGTCACTTCCTCGGGGGTAGAGTTAGCAATCAGCCCCAGCATTTT

j_call: TRBJ1-4
d_call: .
v_call: TRBV29-1
clone_size: many
cdr3_aa: CSVVTENEKLFF
cdr3_nt: TGCAGCGTTGTGACAGAGAATGAAAAACTGTTTTTT

j_call: TRBJ1-4
d_call: TRBD1
v_call: TRBV5-1
clone_size: many
cdr3_aa: CASSSFPGQGAAATNEKLFF
cdr3_nt: TGCGCCAGCAGCTCTTTTCCGGGACAGGGGGCCGCTGCAACTAATGAAAAACTGTTTTTT

j_call: TRBJ2-1
d_call: TRBD2
v_call: TRBV5-1
clone_size: many
cdr3_aa: CASSLGLAGPYNEQFF
cdr3_nt: TGCGCCAGCAGCTTGGGACTAGCGGGACCCTACAATGAGCAGTTCTTC

j_call: TRBJ2-1
d_call: .
v_call: TRBV15
clone_size: many
cdr3_aa: CATSRDNSASEQFF
cdr3_nt: TGTGCCACCAGCAGAGATAATTCGGCCAGTGAGCAGTTCTTC

j_call: TRBJ2-1
d_call: TRBD2
v_call: TRBV7-9
clone_size: many
cdr3_aa: CASSRRLAGKGNEQFF
cdr3_nt: TGTGCCAGCAGCCGACGACTAGCGGGGAAGGGGAATGAGCAGTTCTTC

j_call: TRBJ2-7
d_call: TRBD1
v_call: TRBV5-6
clone_size: many
cdr3_aa: CASSWDRGASYEQYF
cdr3_nt: TGTGCCAGCAGCTGGGACAGGGGGGCATCCTACGAGCAGTACTTC

j_call: TRBJ2-1
d_call: .
v_call: TRBV14
clone_size: many
cdr3_aa: CASSQAGTSPFF
cdr3_nt: TGTGCCAGCAGCCAGGCCGGGACTTCGCCCTTCTTC

j_call: TRBJ1-2
d_call: TRBD1
v_call: TRBV28
clone_size: many
cdr3_aa: CASIRQLTGASGYTF
cdr3_nt: TGTGCCAGCATCAGACAGTTGACAGGGGCAAGTGGCTACACCTTC

j_call: TRBJ2-7
d_call: .
v_call: TRBV7-8
clone_size: many
cdr3_aa: CASSLPFYEQYF
cdr3_nt: TGTGCCAGCAGCCTCCCATTTTACGAGCAGTACTTC

j_call: TRBJ2-7
d_call: .
v_call: TRBV20-1
clone_size: many
cdr3_aa: CSAAGLSYEQYF
cdr3_nt: TGCAGTGCAGCAGGACTGTCCTACGAGCAGTACTTC

j_call: TRBJ1-2
d_call: .
v_call: TRBV29-1
clone_size: many
cdr3_aa: CSVESGGGYTF
cdr3_nt: TGCAGCGTTGAAAGCGGGGGGGGCTACACCTTC

j_call: TRBJ2-1
d_call: TRBD2
v_call: TRBV7-2
clone_size: many
cdr3_aa: CASSLEPGLAFDEQFF
cdr3_nt: TGTGCCAGCAGCTTAGAGCCGGGACTAGCATTCGATGAGCAGTTCTTC

j_call: TRBJ2-5
d_call: .
v_call: TRBV5-1
clone_size: many
cdr3_aa: CASSWDGRPQETQYF
cdr3_nt: TGCGCCAGCAGCTGGGACGGGCGACCTCAAGAGACCCAGTACTTC

j_call: TRBJ2-5
d_call: TRBD1
v_call: TRBV19
clone_size: .
cdr3_aa: CASSHRGRETQYF
cdr3_nt: TGTGCCAGTAGTCACAGGGGGCGAGAGACCCAGTACTTC

j_call: TRBJ2-2
d_call: TRBD2
v_call: TRBV12-3/TRBV12-4
clone_size: many
cdr3_aa: CASSLVQLASGIRTRAGELFF
cdr3_nt: TGTGCCAGCAGTTTAGTTCAGTTGGCTAGCGGGATCAGAACACGGGCCGGGGAGCTGTTTTTT

j_call: TRBJ1-1
d_call: TRBD1
v_call: TRBV5-1
clone_size: many
cdr3_aa: CASSRQGTEAFF
cdr3_nt: TGCGCCAGCAGCAGACAGGGGACTGAAGCTTTCTTT

j_call: TRBJ1-3
d_call: .
v_call: TRBV5-6
clone_size: .
cdr3_aa: CASSLRVRSAGNTIYF
cdr3_nt: TGTGCCAGCAGCTTGCGAGTTAGATCAGCTGGAAACACCATATATTTT

j_call: TRBJ2-2
d_call: .
v_call: TRBV7-3
clone_size: many
cdr3_aa: CASRLSGITGELFF
cdr3_nt: TGTGCCAGCAGACTTTCAGGGATCACCGGGGAGCTGTTTTTT

j_call: TRBJ1-1
d_call: .
v_call: TRBV19
clone_size: few
cdr3_aa: CASKGIMGGDPEAFF
cdr3_nt: TGTGCCAGTAAGGGGATTATGGGGGGAGATCCTGAAGCTTTCTTT

j_call: TRBJ2-3
d_call: .
v_call: TRBV5-1
clone_size: many
cdr3_aa: CASSLQPGTDTQYF
cdr3_nt: TGCGCCAGCAGCTTGCAGCCTGGCACAGATACGCAGTATTTT

j_call: TRBJ2-1
d_call: .
v_call: TRBV11-3
clone_size: many
cdr3_aa: CASSLGRRTAYNEQFF
cdr3_nt: TGTGCCAGCAGCTTAGGGAGGCGGACCGCCTACAATGAGCAGTTCTTC

j_call: TRBJ2-7
d_call: .
v_call: TRBV28
clone_size: .
cdr3_aa: CASSFLLVRAGETIYEQYF
cdr3_nt: TGTGCCAGCAGTTTCCTTCTTGTCAGGGCCGGCGAGACGATCTACGAGCAGTACTTC

j_call: TRBJ2-3
d_call: .
v_call: TRBV7-2
clone_size: many
cdr3_aa: CASSLFGKTDTQYF
cdr3_nt: TGTGCCAGCAGCTTATTTGGAAAAACAGATACGCAGTATTTT

j_call: TRBJ2-7
d_call: TRBD1
v_call: TRBV5-6
clone_size: many
cdr3_aa: CASSSGPGQGFYEQYF
cdr3_nt: TGTGCCAGCAGTTCAGGACCGGGACAGGGTTTCTACGAGCAGTACTTC

j_call: TRBJ2-1
d_call: .
v_call: TRBV7-2
clone_size: many
cdr3_aa: CASSLAIPLLYNEQFF
cdr3_nt: TGTGCCAGCAGCTTAGCAATCCCCTTATTATACAATGAGCAGTTCTTC

j_call: TRBJ1-4
d_call: TRBD1
v_call: TRBV5-5
clone_size: many
cdr3_aa: CASSYRTGEEKLFF
cdr3_nt: TGTGCCAGCAGCTACCGGACAGGGGAAGAAAAACTGTTTTTT

j_call: TRBJ2-1
d_call: TRBD2
v_call: TRBV7-8
clone_size: many
cdr3_aa: CASRPRLAGSRNEQFF
cdr3_nt: TGTGCCAGCAGGCCCAGGCTAGCGGGCAGTCGCAATGAGCAGTTCTTC

j_call: TRBJ2-7
d_call: .
v_call: TRBV5-1
clone_size: .
cdr3_aa: CASSLAFSRDEQYF
cdr3_nt: TGCGCCAGCAGCTTGGCCTTTTCAAGGGACGAGCAGTACTTC

j_call: TRBJ2-5
d_call: TRBD2
v_call: TRBV27
clone_size: many
cdr3_aa: CASSILAGGPLETQYF
cdr3_nt: TGTGCCAGCAGTATATTAGCGGGAGGGCCTTTAGAGACCCAGTACTTC

j_call: TRBJ2-1
d_call: .
v_call: TRBV21-1
clone_size: many
cdr3_aa: CASSKGFLHGTEKNEQFF
cdr3_nt: TGTGCCAGCAGCAAAGGGTTTTTGCATGGGACGGAAAAGAATGAGCAGTTCTTC

j_call: TRBJ1-3
d_call: .
v_call: TRBV12-3/TRBV12-4
clone_size: many
cdr3_aa: CASSFGHPRTGNTIYF
cdr3_nt: TGTGCCAGCAGTTTTGGCCACCCCCGCACTGGAAACACCATATATTTT

j_call: TRBJ1-4
d_call: .
v_call: TRBV18
clone_size: many
cdr3_aa: CASSPFGTWTRTNEKLFF
cdr3_nt: TGTGCCAGCTCACCTTTCGGGACATGGACAAGAACTAATGAAAAACTGTTTTTT

j_call: TRBJ2-7
d_call: TRBD2
v_call: TRBV4-2
clone_size: few
cdr3_aa: CASSQSLHHGTSLPEQYF
cdr3_nt: TGTGCCAGCAGCCAATCCCTCCACCATGGGACTAGCCTTCCCGAGCAGTACTTC

j_call: TRBJ2-1
d_call: .
v_call: TRBV9
clone_size: many
cdr3_aa: CASSVDPRFDEQFF
cdr3_nt: TGTGCCAGCAGCGTGGACCCCCGTTTCGATGAGCAGTTCTTC

j_call: TRBJ1-5
d_call: .
v_call: TRBV20-1
clone_size: many
cdr3_aa: CSARDLGSNQPQHF
cdr3_nt: TGCAGTGCTAGAGATCTTGGATCCAATCAGCCCCAGCATTTT